Each of the 19 T cell receptor beta chains below was sequenced from the same sample in a study of CD8+ T cells in alopecia areata. Sequencing relied on a cDNA template that was reverse transcribed from extracted RNA. Libraries were prepared by immunoSEQ multiplex PCR; TCRdb keeps only in-frame clonotypes and omits some of them. The sample carries under 150,000 clones, 80% to 90% recorded once. The treatment is: oral pan-JAK inhibitor, 5-10 mg twice daily. This material consisted of CD8+ T cells sorted from blood, taken at week 4, from a patient treated with tofacitinib. The receptors originated from a human donor with alopecia areata.

The chain combines TRBV7-9 with TRBJ1-1, with D maybe TRBD1 (6 bases). Germline CDR1 is SEHNR and CDR2 is FQNEAQ (reference sequence). The length of the CDR3 is 15 residues. Trimming pared 0 bases from V and 4 bases from J, leaving 12 bases between. Here the CDR3 reads CASSLARGAGTEAFF. CDR3 DNA: TGTGCCAGCAGCTTAGCCCGGGGGGCGGGCACTGAAGCTTTCTTT.

The J gene is TRBJ2-1, the V gene TRBV5-6, with TRBD2 identical over 11 bases. Trimming removed 3 bases from V and 1 base from J; junction bases left unmatched: 3. Germline CDR1 SGHDT, CDR2 YYEEEE. The CDR3 covers 16 residues. The CDR3 DNA reads as TGTGCCAGCAGCTCTAGCGGGGGGTGGTCCTACAATGAGCAGTTCTTC. Encoded protein: CASSSSGGWSYNEQFF. Based on the CDR3 plus reference TRBV5-6 and TRBJ2-1, the full variable domain is DAGVTQSPTHLIKTRGQQVTLRCSPKSGHDTVSWYQQALGQGPQFIFQYYEEEERQRGNFPDRFSGHQFPNYSSELNVNALLLGDSALYLCASSSSGGWSYNEQFFGPGTRLTVL.

The rearrangement uses TRBV5-4 and TRBJ2-7; no reliable D call. Germline lookup yields CDR1 SGHNT and CDR2 YYREEE (reference sequence). V was pared by 2 bases and J by 0 bases, with 9 bases between. The CDR3 has 14 amino acids. CDR3 amino acids: CASSLADSSYEQYF. In nucleotides, the CDR3 is TGTGCCAGCAGCTTAGCCGATAGCTCCTACGAGCAGTACTTC.

The chain has TRBV29-1 and TRBJ2-3; 11 bases line up with TRBD2. The trim removed 5 bases at V and 4 bases at J, leaving 2 bases unmatched. Germline loops: CDR1 SQVTM, CDR2 ANQGSEA. This CDR3 has 13 amino acids. CDR3: CSVLAGGPDTQYF. The CDR3 nucleotides are TGCAGCGTTTTAGCGGGGGGGCCAGATACGCAGTATTTT.

This chain connects TRBV7-9 to TRBJ2-5, with D uncertain. Germline values: CDR1 SEHNR, CDR2 FQNEAQ (reference sequence). Deletions cut 2 bases from V and 2 bases from J, with 9 bases between. The CDR3 consists of 14 residues. The CDR3 protein is CASSLTTSQETQYF. The CDR3, as DNA: TGTGCCAGCAGCTTAACAACTTCTCAAGAGACCCAGTACTTC. Drawing the rest from reference TRBV7-9 and TRBJ2-5, the complete variable domain is DTGVSQNPRHKITKRGQNVTFRCDPISEHNRLYWYRQTLGQGPEFLTYFQNEAQLEKSRLLSDRFSAERPKGSFSTLEIQRTEQGDSAMYLCASSLTTSQETQYFGPGTRLLVL.

V usage is TRBV27 and J usage is TRBJ1-6; TRBD1 aligns across 10 bases. V trimming: 11 bases; J trimming: 4 bases; junction bases outside the gene matches: 11. Germline lookup yields CDR1 MNHEY and CDR2 SMNVEV (reference sequence). The CDR3 totals 16 residues. The DNA for the CDR3 is TGTGCCTCCAGCCCGGGACAGGGGACTTATAATTCACCCCTCCACTTT. It translates to CASSPGQGTYNSPLHF.

The chain joins TRBV7-9 to TRBJ2-3; possibly TRBD1 for D (5 bases). The ends were cut back, 5 bases at V and 0 bases at J, with 15 bases in the middle. Looked up from germline, CDR1 is SEHNR and CDR2 is FQNEAQ (reference sequence). The CDR3 is 16 residues long. The CDR3 DNA reads TGTGCCAGCAGCCCCAGTAGGGGTACTAGCACAGATACGCAGTATTTT. Its protein product is CASSPSRGTSTDTQYF.

Concerning this clone: At one boundary the junction diverges from the germline segment, which might be a read error. This sequence joins TRBV18 and TRBJ2-7, with D unclear. The CDR3 runs to 10 residues. In germline, CDR1 is KGHSH, CDR2 LQKENI. CDR3 loop: CASSPRGNHF. The CDR3 coding sequence is TGTGCCAGCTCACCACGAGGAAATCACTTC.

The rearrangement joins TRBV13 to TRBJ2-2; D is unclear. Germline CDR1 reads PRHDT; CDR2 reads FYEKMQ (reference sequence). The V gene lost 3 bases and the J gene lost 4 bases, with 0 bases spanning the gap. The length of the CDR3 is 11 residues. CDR3 nucleotides: TGTGCCAGCAGCTTCACCGGGGAGCTGTTTTTT. Its translation: CASSFTGELFF.

This chain links TRBV19 with TRBJ2-2, with D perhaps given as TRBD1 or TRBD2 (6 bases each). This CDR3 has 15 residues. The V gene lost 3 bases and the J gene lost 2 bases, with 10 bases spanning the gap. The germline gives CDR1 LNHDA, CDR2 SQIVND (reference sequence). CDR3 nucleotide sequence: TGTGCCAGTAGTATCATCGGGGGCAACACCGGGGAGCTGTTTTTT. Residues: CASSIIGGNTGELFF.

V gene TRBV7-2 combines with J gene TRBJ2-7; D is possibly TRBD1 or TRBD2 (5 bases each). There are 16 residues in the CDR3. The ends were cut back, 1 base at V and 2 bases at J, with 15 bases in the middle. Germline CDR1 and CDR2: SGHTA and FQGNSA. The CDR3 here is CASSLEAGTVTYEQYF. The CDR3, as DNA: TGTGCCAGCAGCTTAGAAGCCGGGACGGTGACCTACGAGCAGTACTTC.

The chain joins TRBV27 to TRBJ2-1; perhaps TRBD1 as D (6 bases). The CDR3 has 14 residues. Germline V gives CDR1 MNHEY, CDR2 SMNVEV (reference sequence). V gave up 2 bases and J gave up 6 bases, with 11 bases separating them. The CDR3 protein is CASSLLPRGNEQFF. The CDR3 coding sequence is TGTGCCAGCAGTTTACTACCCAGGGGCAATGAGCAGTTCTTC.

The CDR3 region is CASSFREGGTYEQYF. The CDR3 region has the DNA TGTGCCAGCAGCTTCCGGGAGGGGGGGACCTACGAGCAGTACTTC. The J gene is TRBJ2-7, the V gene TRBV7-9; 8 bases are a match to TRBD2. The germline V gene has CDR1 SEHNR and CDR2 FQNEAQ (reference sequence). The CDR3 is 15 residues long. V shed 3 bases, J shed 2 bases, and the junction held 6 bases outside the gene matches.

As DNA, the CDR3 is TGTGCCAGCAGCCCGGCGGGGTCTCTCTATGGCTACACCTTC. It codes for CASSPAGSLYGYTF. The J gene is TRBJ1-2, the V gene TRBV5-6; D is ambiguous. The CDR3 is 14 amino acids. Per the germline V gene, CDR1 is SGHDT and CDR2 is YYEEEE. V shed 4 bases and J shed 4 bases, with 14 bases lying between them.

Only one count was recorded for this clone. The chain has TRBV4-3 and TRBJ2-1, with a tentative D call TRBD2 (6 bases). Germline V lookup: CDR1 LGHNA, CDR2 YSLEER. V was clipped by 0 bases and J by 7 bases, with 10 bases between them. This CDR3 is 14 amino acids long. Here the CDR3 DNA reads TGCGCCAGCAGCCAAGATCGTCTAGCGAATGAGCAGTTCTTC. Protein: CASSQDRLANEQFF.

V and J are TRBV5-1 and TRBJ1-1; 8 bases map to TRBD1. V was clipped by 5 bases and J by 2 bases; unmatched bases: 5. Germline V lookup: CDR1 SGHRS, CDR2 YFSETQ. This CDR3 region has 14 residues. The CDR3 region is CASSLQGVNTEAFF. The CDR3 bases are TGCGCCAGCAGTTTACAGGGGGTAAACACTGAAGCTTTCTTT.

Note on this clone: Other DNA sequences within the sample encode an identical CDR3. V is TRBV7-9 and J is TRBJ2-1; D is unclear. Germline V lookup: CDR1 SEHNR, CDR2 FQNEAQ (reference sequence). This CDR3 has 12 amino acids. The V and J ends lost 1 base and 7 bases respectively, with 5 bases between them. CDR3: CASSLGANEQFF. Written as DNA, the CDR3 is TGTGCCAGCAGCTTAGGGGCAAATGAGCAGTTCTTC. The full variable domain, completed using reference TRBV7-9 and TRBJ2-1, is DTGVSQNPRHKITKRGQNVTFRCDPISEHNRLYWYRQTLGQGPEFLTYFQNEAQLEKSRLLSDRFSAERPKGSFSTLEIQRTEQGDSAMYLCASSLGANEQFFGPGTRLTVL.

The chain recombines TRBV10-3 with TRBJ2-4; D is undetermined. With 0 bases removed from V and 0 bases from J, the gap between germline ends came to 9 bases. This CDR3 has 16 amino acids. Germline CDR1 ENHRY, CDR2 SYGVKD. CDR3 region: CAISESLAAAKNIQYF. The CDR3 coding sequence is TGTGCCATCAGTGAGTCGCTGGCAGCAGCCAAAAACATTCAGTACTTC.

This chain joins TRBV6-1 and TRBJ1-2; 7 bases are a match to TRBD1. Germline V gene data show CDR1 as MNHNS and CDR2 as SASEGT. This CDR3 is built from 16 residues. V lost 2 bases to trimming and J lost 4 bases; unmatched junction nucleotides: 10. CDR3 amino acids: CASSETLKGAGYGYTF. CDR3 sequence (DNA): TGTGCCAGCAGTGAAACCCTTAAGGGGGCGGGCTATGGCTACACCTTC.